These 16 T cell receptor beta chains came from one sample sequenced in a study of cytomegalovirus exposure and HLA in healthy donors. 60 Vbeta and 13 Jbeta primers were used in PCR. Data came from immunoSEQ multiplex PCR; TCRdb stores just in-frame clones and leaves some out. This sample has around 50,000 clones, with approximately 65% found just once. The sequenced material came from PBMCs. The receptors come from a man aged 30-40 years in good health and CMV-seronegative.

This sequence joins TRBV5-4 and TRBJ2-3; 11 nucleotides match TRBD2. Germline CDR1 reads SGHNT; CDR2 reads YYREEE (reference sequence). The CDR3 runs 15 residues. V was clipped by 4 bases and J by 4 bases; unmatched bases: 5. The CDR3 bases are TGTGCCAGCAGCGCAGTAGCGGGAGGGGCAGATACGCAGTATTTT. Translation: CASSAVAGGADTQYF.

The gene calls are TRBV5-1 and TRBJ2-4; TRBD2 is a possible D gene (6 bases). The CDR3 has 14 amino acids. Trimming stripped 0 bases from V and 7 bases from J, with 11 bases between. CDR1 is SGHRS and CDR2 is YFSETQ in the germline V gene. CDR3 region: CASSLEGLKNIQYF. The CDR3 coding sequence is TGCGCCAGCAGCTTGGAGGGACTTAAGAACATTCAGTACTTC.

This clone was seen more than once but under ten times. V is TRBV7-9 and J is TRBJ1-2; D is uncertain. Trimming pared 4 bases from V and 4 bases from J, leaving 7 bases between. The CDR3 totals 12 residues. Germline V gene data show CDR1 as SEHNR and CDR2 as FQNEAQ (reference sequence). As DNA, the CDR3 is TGTGCCAGCAGCTCTGGCGGCTATGGCTACACCTTC. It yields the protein CASSSGGYGYTF. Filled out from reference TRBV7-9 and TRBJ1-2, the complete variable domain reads DTGVSQNPRHKITKRGQNVTFRCDPISEHNRLYWYRQTLGQGPEFLTYFQNEAQLEKSRLLSDRFSAERPKGSFSTLEIQRTEQGDSAMYLCASSSGGYGYTFGSGTRLTVV.

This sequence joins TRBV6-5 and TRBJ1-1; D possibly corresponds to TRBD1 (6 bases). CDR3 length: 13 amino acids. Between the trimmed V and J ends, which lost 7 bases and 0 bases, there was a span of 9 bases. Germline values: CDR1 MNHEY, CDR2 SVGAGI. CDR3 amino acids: CASTGALNTEAFF. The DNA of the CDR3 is TGTGCCAGCACAGGGGCCTTGAACACTGAAGCTTTCTTT.

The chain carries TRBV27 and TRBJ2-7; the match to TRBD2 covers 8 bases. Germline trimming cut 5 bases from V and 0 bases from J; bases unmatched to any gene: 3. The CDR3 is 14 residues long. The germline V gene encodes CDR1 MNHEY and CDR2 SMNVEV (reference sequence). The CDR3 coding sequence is TGTGCCAGCAGTGCGGGAGGAAGCTCCTACGAGCAGTACTTC. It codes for CASSAGGSSYEQYF.

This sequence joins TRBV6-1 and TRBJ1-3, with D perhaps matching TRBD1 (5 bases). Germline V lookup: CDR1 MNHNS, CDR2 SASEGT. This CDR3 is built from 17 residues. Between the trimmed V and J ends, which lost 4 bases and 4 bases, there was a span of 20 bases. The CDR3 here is CASSGQGQGNQGNTIYF. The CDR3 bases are TGTGCCAGCAGTGGTCAGGGTCAAGGCAACCAAGGAAACACCATATATTTT.

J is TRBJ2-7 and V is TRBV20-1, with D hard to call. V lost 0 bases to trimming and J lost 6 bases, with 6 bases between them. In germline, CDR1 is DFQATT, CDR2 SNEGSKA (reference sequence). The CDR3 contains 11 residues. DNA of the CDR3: TGCAGTGCTAGAGATTATCCCGAGCAGTACTTC. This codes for CSARDYPEQYF.

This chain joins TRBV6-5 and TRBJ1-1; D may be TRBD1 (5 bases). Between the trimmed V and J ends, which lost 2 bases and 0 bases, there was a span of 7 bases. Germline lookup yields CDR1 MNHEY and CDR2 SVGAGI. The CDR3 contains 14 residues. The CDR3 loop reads CASSYRGLNTEAFF. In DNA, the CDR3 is TGTGCCAGCAGTTACAGGGGATTGAACACTGAAGCTTTCTTT.

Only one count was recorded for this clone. CDR3 nucleotide sequence: TGTGCCAGCAGCCAAGAATGGGGCGGGACGGAAGCTTTCTTT. This encodes CASSQEWGGTEAFF. The rearrangement links TRBV4-2 to TRBJ1-1; D might be TRBD1 (5 bases). The CDR3 consists of 14 residues. The germline V and J ends were trimmed by 0 bases and 8 bases, with 13 bases remaining between them. Germline V gene data show CDR1 as LGHNA and CDR2 as YNFKEQ.

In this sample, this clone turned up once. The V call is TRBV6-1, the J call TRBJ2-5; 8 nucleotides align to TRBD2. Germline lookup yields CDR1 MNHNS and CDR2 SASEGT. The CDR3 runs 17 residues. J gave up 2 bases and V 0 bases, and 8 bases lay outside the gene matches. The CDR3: CASSEAVRGAQQETQYF. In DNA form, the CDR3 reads TGTGCCAGCAGTGAAGCGGTGCGGGGGGCGCAGCAAGAGACCCAGTACTTC.

The CDR3 nucleotides read TGTGCCAGCAGTGACTCGACAGGGGGCAATGAGCAGTTCTTC. Protein sequence: CASSDSTGGNEQFF. The chain employs TRBV6-4 and TRBJ2-1; 9 nucleotides match TRBD1. V lost 0 bases to trimming and J lost 6 bases; unmatched junction nucleotides: 0. The CDR3 contains 14 residues. Germline loops: CDR1 MRHNA, CDR2 SNTAGT.

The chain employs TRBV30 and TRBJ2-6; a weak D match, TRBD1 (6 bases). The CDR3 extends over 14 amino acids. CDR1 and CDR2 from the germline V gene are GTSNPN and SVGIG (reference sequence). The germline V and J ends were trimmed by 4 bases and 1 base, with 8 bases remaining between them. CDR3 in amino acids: CAWKGGSGANVLTF. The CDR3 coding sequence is TGTGCCTGGAAAGGGGGTTCTGGGGCCAACGTCCTGACTTTC.

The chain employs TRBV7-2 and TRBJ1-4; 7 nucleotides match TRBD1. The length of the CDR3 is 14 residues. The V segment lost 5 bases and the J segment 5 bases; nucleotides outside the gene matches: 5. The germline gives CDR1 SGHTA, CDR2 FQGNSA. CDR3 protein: CASSITGVNEKLFF. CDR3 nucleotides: TGTGCCAGCAGCATCACAGGGGTCAATGAAAAACTGTTTTTT.

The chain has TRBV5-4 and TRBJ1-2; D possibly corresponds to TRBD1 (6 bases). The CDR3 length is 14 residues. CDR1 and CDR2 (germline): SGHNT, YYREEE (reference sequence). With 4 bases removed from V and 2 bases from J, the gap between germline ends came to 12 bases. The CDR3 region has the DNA TGTGCCAGCAGCGAAAGGGGGAGAAACTATGGCTACACCTTC. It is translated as CASSERGRNYGYTF.

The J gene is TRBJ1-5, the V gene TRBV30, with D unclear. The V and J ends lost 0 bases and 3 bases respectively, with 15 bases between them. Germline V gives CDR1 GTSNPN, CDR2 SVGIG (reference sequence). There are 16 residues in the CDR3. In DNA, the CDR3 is TGTGCCTGGAGTGTAGCGACTATTAGTTCCAATCAGCCCCAGCATTTT. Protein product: CAWSVATISSNQPQHF.

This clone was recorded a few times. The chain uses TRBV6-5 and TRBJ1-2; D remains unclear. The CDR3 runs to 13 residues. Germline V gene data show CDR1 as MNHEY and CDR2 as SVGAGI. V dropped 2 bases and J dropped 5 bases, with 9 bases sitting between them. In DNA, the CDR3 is TGTGCCAGCAGTTACACCGGACTATATGGCTACACCTTC. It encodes CASSYTGLYGYTF.